This T cell receptor (beta chain) originates from a study of blood T cell repertoires in COVID-19. Whole-study context: Researchers got acute and convalescent COVID-19 samples from the United States, Italy and Spain.

The germline CDR1 and CDR2 sequences are GTSNPN and SVGIG (reference sequence). V shed 3 bases and J shed 0 bases, with 9 bases lying between them. The CDR3 has 14 residues. How the authors handled the data: Amplification of reference gene primers provided the estimated nucleated cell counts. Produced via immunoSEQ multiplex PCR; TCRdb's table is partial and in-frame only. From that table come the V and J calls and clone size; the DNA was used to work out D and trimming. The sample lists fewer than 350,000 clones, 81% seen once, with under 3% in the top ten. The chain links TRBV30 to TRBJ1-3; D call uncertain. Sequenced material: peripheral blood. The sequence derives from a woman in her fifties or sixties with active or convalescent COVID-19. CDR3 sequence reads: CAWSPDSSGNTIYF. For the CDR3, the DNA is TGTGCCTGGAGCCCGGACTCCTCTGGAAACACCATATATTTT.